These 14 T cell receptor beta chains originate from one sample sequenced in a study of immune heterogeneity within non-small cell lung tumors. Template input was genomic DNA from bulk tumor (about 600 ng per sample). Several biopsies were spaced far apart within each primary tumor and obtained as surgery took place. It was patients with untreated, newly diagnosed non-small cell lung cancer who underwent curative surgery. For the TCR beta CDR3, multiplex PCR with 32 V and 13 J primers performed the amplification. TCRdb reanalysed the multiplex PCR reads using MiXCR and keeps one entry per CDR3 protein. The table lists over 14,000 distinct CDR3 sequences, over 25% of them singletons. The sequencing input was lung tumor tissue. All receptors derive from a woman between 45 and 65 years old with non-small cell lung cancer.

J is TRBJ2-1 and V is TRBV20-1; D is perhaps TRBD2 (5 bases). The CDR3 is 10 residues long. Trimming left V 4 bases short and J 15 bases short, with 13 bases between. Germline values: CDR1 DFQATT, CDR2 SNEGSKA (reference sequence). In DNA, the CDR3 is TGCAGTGCTACGGGAACTACCCCGTTCTTC. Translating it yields CSATGTTPFF.

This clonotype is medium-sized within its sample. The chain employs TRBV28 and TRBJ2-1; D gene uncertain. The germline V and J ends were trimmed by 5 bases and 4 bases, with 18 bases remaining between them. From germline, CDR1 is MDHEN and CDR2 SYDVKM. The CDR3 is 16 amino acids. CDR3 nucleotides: TGTGCCAGCAGTCCACTATTCGGGTTCCATTACAATGAGCAGTTCTTC. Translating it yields CASSPLFGFHYNEQFF.

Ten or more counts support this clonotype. Written as DNA, the CDR3 is TGTGCCAGCAGCCACAAAGGAGAGGGGGCTATGTCCGGCTACACCTTC. The encoded protein is CASSHKGEGAMSGYTF. This chain uses TRBV11-3 with TRBJ1-2, with 7 bases lining up with TRBD1. V dropped 5 bases and J dropped 8; count of bases not matched to a gene: 17. Germline loops: CDR1 SGHNT, CDR2 YENEEA. The CDR3 has 16 amino acids.

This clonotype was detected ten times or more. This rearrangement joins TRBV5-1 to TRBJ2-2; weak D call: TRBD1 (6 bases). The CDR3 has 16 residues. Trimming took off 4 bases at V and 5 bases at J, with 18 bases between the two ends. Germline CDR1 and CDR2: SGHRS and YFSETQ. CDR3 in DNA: TGCGCCAGCAGCGTTACAGGGCCGGGACGGACCGGGGAGCTGTTTTTT. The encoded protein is CASSVTGPGRTGELFF. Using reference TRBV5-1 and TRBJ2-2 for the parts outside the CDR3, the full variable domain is KAGVTQTPRYLIKTRGQQVTLSCSPISGHRSVSWYQQTPGQGLQFLFEYFSETQRNKGNFPGRFSGRQFSNSRSEMNVSTLELGDSALYLCASSVTGPGRTGELFFGEGSRLTVL.

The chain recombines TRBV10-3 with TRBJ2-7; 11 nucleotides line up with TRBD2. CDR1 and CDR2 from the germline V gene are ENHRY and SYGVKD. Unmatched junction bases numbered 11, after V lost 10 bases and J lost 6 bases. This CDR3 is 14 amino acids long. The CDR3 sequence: CANRPGTSGSEQYF. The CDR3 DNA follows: TGTGCCAACCGCCCCGGGACTAGCGGCTCCGAGCAGTACTTC.

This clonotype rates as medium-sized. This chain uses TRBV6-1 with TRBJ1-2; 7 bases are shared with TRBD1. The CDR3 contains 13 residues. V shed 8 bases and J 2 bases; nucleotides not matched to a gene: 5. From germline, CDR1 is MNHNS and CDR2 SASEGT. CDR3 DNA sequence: TGTGCCAGCGGACAGGCAGGGAACTATGGCTACACCTTC. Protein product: CASGQAGNYGYTF.

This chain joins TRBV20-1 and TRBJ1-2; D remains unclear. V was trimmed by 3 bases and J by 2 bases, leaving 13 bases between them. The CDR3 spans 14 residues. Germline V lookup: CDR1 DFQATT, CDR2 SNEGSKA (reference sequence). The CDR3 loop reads CSARPWTDNYGYTF. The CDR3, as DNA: TGCAGTGCTAGGCCCTGGACCGACAACTATGGCTACACCTTC.

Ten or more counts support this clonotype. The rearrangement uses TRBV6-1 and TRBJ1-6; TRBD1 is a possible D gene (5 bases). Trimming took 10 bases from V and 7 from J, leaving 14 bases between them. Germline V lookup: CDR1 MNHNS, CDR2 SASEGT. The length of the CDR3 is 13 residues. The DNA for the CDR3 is TGTGCCACTACAGCAGGGTGGAATTCACCCCTCCACTTT. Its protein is CATTAGWNSPLHF.

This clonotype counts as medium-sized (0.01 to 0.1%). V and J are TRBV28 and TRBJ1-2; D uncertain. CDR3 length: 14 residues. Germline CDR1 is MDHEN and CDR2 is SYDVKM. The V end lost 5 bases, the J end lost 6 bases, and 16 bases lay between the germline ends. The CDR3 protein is CASSPQWDFNGYTF. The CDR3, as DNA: TGTGCCAGCAGTCCGCAGTGGGATTTTAATGGCTACACCTTC.

CDR3 DNA sequence: TGCAGTCTTGAACCGGGACTAGCGGGAGTAAGGAATGAGCAGTTCTTC. Translated: CSLEPGLAGVRNEQFF. V is TRBV20-1 and J is TRBJ2-1, with 14 bases that match TRBD2. V gave up 8 bases and J gave up 7 bases; unmatched junction bases: 13. Germline lookup yields CDR1 DFQATT and CDR2 SNEGSKA (reference sequence). This CDR3 has 16 residues.

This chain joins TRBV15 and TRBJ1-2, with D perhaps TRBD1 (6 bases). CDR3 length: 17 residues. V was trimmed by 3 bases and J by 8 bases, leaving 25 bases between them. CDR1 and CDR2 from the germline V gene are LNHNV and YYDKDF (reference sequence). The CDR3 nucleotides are TGTGCCACCAGCAGGGAAAGGGACAAGGGTTTTTCTCGGGGCTACACCTTC. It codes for CATSRERDKGFSRGYTF.

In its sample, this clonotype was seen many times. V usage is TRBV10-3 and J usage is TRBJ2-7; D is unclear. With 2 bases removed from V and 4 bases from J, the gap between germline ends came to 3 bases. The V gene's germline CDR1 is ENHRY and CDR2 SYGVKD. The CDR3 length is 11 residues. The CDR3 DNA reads TGTGCCATCAGTGAGGGGTACGAGCAGTACTTC. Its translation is CAISEGYEQYF.

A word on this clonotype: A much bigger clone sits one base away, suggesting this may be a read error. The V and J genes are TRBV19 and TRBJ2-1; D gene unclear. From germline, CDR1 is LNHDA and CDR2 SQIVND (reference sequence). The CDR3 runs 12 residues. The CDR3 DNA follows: TGTGCCAGTAGTATGGAGTACAATGAGAAGTTCTTC. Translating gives CASSMEYNEKFF. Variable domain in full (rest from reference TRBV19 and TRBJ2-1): DGGITQSPKYLFRKEGQNVTLSCEQNLNHDAMYWYRQDPGQGLRLIYYSQIVNDFQKGDIAEGYSVSREKKESFPLTVTSAQKNPTAFYLCASSMEYNEKFFGPGTRLTVL.

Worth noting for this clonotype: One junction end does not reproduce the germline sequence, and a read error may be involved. The CDR3 DNA is TGCGCCAGCAGCTCAGGGGACGGGGACACTGAAGCTTTGTTT. The encoded protein is CASSSGDGDTEALF. The chain employs TRBV4-1 and TRBJ1-1, with a weak D call TRBD1 (6 bases). The germline V gene encodes CDR1 MGHRA and CDR2 YSYEKL. This CDR3 contains 14 residues.